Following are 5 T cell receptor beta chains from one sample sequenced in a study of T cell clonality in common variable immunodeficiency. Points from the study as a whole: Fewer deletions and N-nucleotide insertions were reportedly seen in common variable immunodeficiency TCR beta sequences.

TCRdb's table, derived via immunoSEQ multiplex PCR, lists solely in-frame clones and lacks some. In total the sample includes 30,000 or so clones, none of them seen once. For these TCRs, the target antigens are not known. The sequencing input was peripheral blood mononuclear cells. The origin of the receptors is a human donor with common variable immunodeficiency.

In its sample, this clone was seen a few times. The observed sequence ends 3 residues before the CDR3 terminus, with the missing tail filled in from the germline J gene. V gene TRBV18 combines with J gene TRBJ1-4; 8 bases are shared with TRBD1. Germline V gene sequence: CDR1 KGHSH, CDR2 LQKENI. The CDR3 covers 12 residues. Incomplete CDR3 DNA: TGTGCCAGCTCACCAGGGACAGGAGAA. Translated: CASSPGTGE. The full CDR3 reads CASSPGTGELFF.

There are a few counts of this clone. The CDR3: CASRRTGGAGGYEQYF. CDR3 DNA, as far as it was read: TGTGCCAGCAGGCGGACAGGGGGCGCCGGAGGCTACGAG. The chain couples TRBV6-2 or TRBV6-3 to TRBJ2-7, with TRBD1 identical over 11 bases. The read ends 3 residues before the CDR3 terminus; that terminus is restored from the germline J gene. CDR3 length: 16 amino acids. With 6 bases clipped from V and 3 bases from J, the junction kept 10 bases outside the gene matches. Germline CDR1 is MNHEY and CDR2 is SVGEGT.

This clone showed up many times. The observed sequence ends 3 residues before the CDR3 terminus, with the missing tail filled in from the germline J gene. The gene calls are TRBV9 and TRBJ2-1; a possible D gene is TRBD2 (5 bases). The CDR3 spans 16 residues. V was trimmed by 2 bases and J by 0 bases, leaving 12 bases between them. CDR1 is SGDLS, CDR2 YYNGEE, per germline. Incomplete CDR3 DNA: TGTGCCAGCAGCGTCCTAGGAGGCCTCTCCTACAATGAG. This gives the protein CASSVLGGLSYNE. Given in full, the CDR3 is CASSVLGGLSYNEQFF.

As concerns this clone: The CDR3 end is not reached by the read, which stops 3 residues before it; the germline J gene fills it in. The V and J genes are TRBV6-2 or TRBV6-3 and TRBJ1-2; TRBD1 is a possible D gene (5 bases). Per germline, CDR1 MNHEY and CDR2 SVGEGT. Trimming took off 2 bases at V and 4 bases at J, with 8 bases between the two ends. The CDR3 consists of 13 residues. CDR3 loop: CASSYMGGYGYTF. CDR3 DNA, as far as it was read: TGTGCCAGCAGTTACATGGGGGGCTATGGC.

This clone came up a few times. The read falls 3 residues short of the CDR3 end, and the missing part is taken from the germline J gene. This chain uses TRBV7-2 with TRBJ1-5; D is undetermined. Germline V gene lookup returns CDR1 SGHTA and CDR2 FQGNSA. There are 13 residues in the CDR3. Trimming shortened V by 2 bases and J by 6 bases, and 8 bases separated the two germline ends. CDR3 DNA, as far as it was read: TGTGCCAGCAGCTTATACCGGGGTCAGCCC. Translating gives CASSLYRGQP. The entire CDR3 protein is CASSLYRGQPQHF.